This TCR beta chain came from a study of cytomegalovirus exposure and HLA in healthy donors. The germline V gene encodes CDR1 ENHRY and CDR2 SYGVKD. There are 15 residues in the CDR3. Trimming took off 2 bases at V and 8 bases at J, with 15 bases between the two ends. Notes on the study in general: 87-base-pair reads could not separate some V segments, including TRBV6-2 and TRBV6-3. Immune exposure information available was restricted to CMV serostatus.

Comments on this clone: Its antigen is unknown.

Both 60 Vbeta primers and 13 Jbeta primers went into the PCR. Here immunoSEQ multiplex PCR was the method, and the copy in TCRdb shows in-frame clones only, minus some. The sample data list about 120,000 clones. The chain has TRBV10-3 and TRBJ1-4; D gene ambiguous. The receptor was derived from a man younger than 35 in good health and CMV-seronegative. Input material: PBMCs. The CDR3 bases are TGTGCCATCAGTGAGAGGAAGGCCTTGGAGGAAAAACTGTTTTTT. Translation: CAISERKALEEKLFF.